This T cell receptor (beta chain) comes out of a study of blood T cell repertoires in COVID-19 (TCRdb year 2020). Study-level background: Collaborator samples came from the United States, Italy and Spain and covered acute and convalescent phases of COVID-19. HLA class I and class II types, where available, came from metadata supplied by the sample provider rather than from assay-based typing. A freely available public database, intended as a resource for researchers studying the immune response to SARS-CoV-2, is where the repertoires were released. Nearly every sample came with metadata listing a de-identified subject ID, COVID-19 status, age in years and sex. The prospective study material was composed of cDNA or gDNA derived from T cells, B-cell-depleted T cells, or PBMCs. The samples were drawn from the first 160 participants of the ongoing ImmuneRACE study and from about 1,200 subjects provided by 6 global collaborators. Deeply sampled blood TCRbeta repertoires from subjects exposed to, actively infected with, or recovered from COVID-19 were included in the dataset. Beyond this particular receptor, the publication reports: The quantity of clinical and demographic metadata differed by source and by participant and was supplied without curation.

The CDR3 measures 17 amino acids from cysteine to phenylalanine. The retained sequence is limited to the CDR3, 51 bases, with the frame set at the first base. V sheds 4 bases and J sheds 2 bases, leaving 21 bases between their ends. The germline V gene encodes CDR1 SGHAT and CDR2 FQNNGV. This clone has more than one count but fewer than ten. Its antigen is still unknown. The sample holds no much larger clone one base away, and base qualities are not on file. TCRbeta CDR3 regions were amplified from genomic DNA by means of the immunoSEQ Assay, a bias-controlled multiplex PCR. Turning to the authors' computational methods: Nucleated cell counts per sample were estimated from amplification of reference gene primers within the assay. To quantify the absolute abundance of each unique TCRbeta CDR3 rearrangement, sequence reads were collapsed and filtered. Productive Simpson clonality was computed per sample as the square root of Simpson's diversity index over productive rearrangements. Here the immuneACCESS table is served through TCRdb, limited to in-frame sequences with V and J called. Missing clones are a known gap in these copies; in checked studies unresolved V genes cover under half, and the rest lacks a known reason. V and J calls plus clone size are reproduced from that table; the DNA served to infer D and trimming. This sample holds 200,000 to 250,000 clones; just under 85% were observed only once. Of the sample, approximately 16% falls within the top ten clones.

Enrolling through a virtual design, the prospective study's participants ranged in age from roughly 18 to 95 years and lived across roughly 24 United States geographic areas. Cohort assignment in the prospective study relied on participant-reported clinical history from a screening survey and a study questionnaire. Recovered participants in ImmuneRACE Cohort 3 were defined as having two consecutive negative NP/OP PCR tests, clearance from a healthcare professional, or resolution of symptoms. In the prospective study, mobile phlebotomists collected whole blood, serum and a nasopharyngeal or oropharyngeal swab from each participant. Over an approximately 2-month period, participants in the prospective study had the option of providing additional blood draws and questionnaires. Before DNA extraction, prospective study blood samples were shipped either frozen or at room temperature.

The source is a man aged 35 to 55 who had recovered from COVID-19. Sequenced input: PBMCs or T cells enriched from blood (not recorded which). This receptor chain uses TRBV11-2 and TRBJ2-7; TRBD1 is a possible D gene, resting on 6 matching bases. The CDR3: CASSYHLGGQAPYEQYF. Here is the DNA: TGTGCCAGCAGCTACCATCTTGGGGGCCAAGCGCCCTACGAGCAGTACTTC.